Presented here are 17 T cell receptor beta chains from one specimen sequenced in a study of CD8+ T cells in alopecia areata. cDNA reverse transcribed from extracted RNA served as the sequencing template. Method: immunoSEQ multiplex PCR; TCRdb's copy keeps in-frame clones and lacks some. In the table there are about 250,000 clones, 65% to 70% of which are singletons. Material: CD4+ T cells sorted from blood, obtained at week 0. Source of these receptors: a human donor with alopecia areata.

This clone has only a few counts. The CDR3 DNA follows: TGTGCCAGCAGCTTAGCCAAGGGGCCCGGGGAGCTGTTTTTT. Translating gives CASSLAKGPGELFF. V is TRBV7-2 and J is TRBJ2-2; the D gene is possibly TRBD1 (5 bases). Germline V lookup: CDR1 SGHTA, CDR2 FQGNSA. V shed 0 bases and J shed 6 bases, with 8 bases lying between them. The CDR3 loop spans 14 amino acids.

V gene TRBV30 combines with J gene TRBJ1-2; 8 positions agree with TRBD1. This CDR3 has 13 residues. Per germline, CDR1 GTSNPN and CDR2 SVGIG (reference sequence). The ends lost 2 bases at V and 4 bases at J; junction bases unmatched: 3. The CDR3 DNA sequence: TGTGCCTGGAGTCCCCAGGGGGCCTATGGCTACACCTTC. The encoded protein is CAWSPQGAYGYTF. The whole variable domain, remainder taken from reference TRBV30 and TRBJ1-2, is SQTIHQWPATLVQPVGSPLSLECTVEGTSNPNLYWYRQAAGRGLQLLFYSVGIGQISSEVPQNLSASRPQDRQFILSSKKLLLSDSGFYLCAWSPQGAYGYTFGSGTRLTVV.

In regard to this clone: Additional DNA sequences in this sample encode the identical CDR3. The chain links TRBV11-2 to TRBJ2-1; no clear D gene. Trimming shortened V by 0 bases and J by 5 bases, and 5 bases separated the two germline ends. The CDR3 is 13 residues long. Per germline, CDR1 SGHAT and CDR2 FQNNGV. In DNA, the CDR3 is TGTGCCAGCAGCTTAGACAGAAACAATGAGCAGTTCTTC. This codes for CASSLDRNNEQFF.

The chain carries TRBV7-3 and TRBJ2-3; tentative D call: TRBD1 (5 bases). Trimming took 5 bases from V and 0 from J, leaving 12 bases between them. Germline V gene lookup returns CDR1 SGHTA and CDR2 FQGTGA. The CDR3 extends over 15 amino acids. CDR3 sequence reads: CASSGTGESTDTQYF. CDR3 DNA: TGTGCCAGCAGCGGTACAGGAGAAAGCACAGATACGCAGTATTTT.

The chain employs TRBV29-1 and TRBJ1-4; D ambiguous. Germline CDR1 reads SQVTM; CDR2 reads ANQGSEA. The CDR3 is 12 amino acids. With 4 bases removed from V and 0 bases from J, the gap between germline ends came to 3 bases. As DNA, the CDR3 is TGCAGCGTTGCAGCAACTAATGAAAAACTGTTTTTT. This codes for CSVAATNEKLFF.

The chain recombines TRBV30 with TRBJ1-5; the D gene is possibly TRBD1 (6 bases). Germline V gene data show CDR1 as GTSNPN and CDR2 as SVGIG (reference sequence). V lost 2 bases and J 7 bases, leaving 12 bases between the germline ends. The CDR3 contains 13 residues. The CDR3 DNA reads TGTGCCTGGAGTTCCAACAGGGTACAGCCCCAGCATTTT. Translation: CAWSSNRVQPQHF.

This clone was detected once. The V and J genes are TRBV30 and TRBJ1-5, with 8 bases fitting TRBD1. The CDR3 runs to 13 residues. The J segment lost 5 bases and the V segment lost 3 bases, leaving 3 bases of the junction unmatched. Germline V gives CDR1 GTSNPN, CDR2 SVGIG (reference sequence). The CDR3 reads CAWRAGGDQPQHF. The DNA of the CDR3 is TGTGCCTGGAGAGCAGGGGGCGATCAGCCCCAGCATTTT.

V is TRBV6-5 and J is TRBJ2-3, with a possible D match to TRBD2 (7 bases). Germline V gene lookup returns CDR1 MNHEY and CDR2 SVGAGI. CDR3 length equals 16 residues. The ends were cut back, 4 bases at V and 4 bases at J, with 18 bases in the middle. In DNA, the CDR3 is TGTGCCAGCAGTTCATCGGGGGGCTGGGGGGCAGATACGCAGTATTTT. This codes for CASSSSGGWGADTQYF.

This rearrangement joins TRBV21-1 to TRBJ2-7; the table names TRBD2, a call not compared with the DNA. TRBV21-1 is tagged as a pseudogene. The CDR3 contains 16 residues. CDR3 DNA sequence: TGTGCCAGCAGAGGGACTAGCGGGGGGCCGTCCTACGAGCAGTACTTC. This encodes CASRGTSGGPSYEQYF.

As regards this clone: Other nucleotide sequences in the sample specify the same CDR3. The chain couples TRBV29-1 to TRBJ1-1, with D maybe TRBD1 (5 bases). The V and J ends lost 3 bases and 4 bases respectively, with 12 bases between them. The CDR3 is 13 residues long. CDR1 is SQVTM and CDR2 is ANQGSEA in the germline V gene. The CDR3 loop is CSVEAGRGTEAFF. The CDR3 region has the DNA TGCAGCGTTGAGGCAGGGAGGGGCACTGAAGCTTTCTTT.

The genes are TRBV30 and TRBJ1-6; 8 bases are shared with TRBD1. The V and J ends lost 1 base and 6 bases, in that order; junction bases with no gene match: 5. The CDR3 is made up of 15 amino acids. CDR1 and CDR2 (germline): GTSNPN, SVGIG (reference sequence). In nucleotides, the CDR3 is TGTGCCTGGAGTGCCCTGGACAGGGTTAATTCACCCCTCCACTTT. Translated, it gives CAWSALDRVNSPLHF.

The rearrangement uses TRBV7-9 and TRBJ2-2, with no clear D. Germline V lookup: CDR1 SEHNR, CDR2 FQNEAQ (reference sequence). The CDR3 has 13 residues. With 7 bases removed from V and 4 bases from J, the gap between germline ends came to 10 bases. Here the CDR3 reads CASTGRITGELFF. The CDR3 nucleotides read TGTGCCAGCACCGGACGCATCACCGGGGAGCTGTTTTTT.

As concerns this clone: One end of the junction is discordant with germline, which a read error may explain. Here the CDR3 reads CASTLSGRNSGANVLTF. The CDR3 region has the DNA TGTGCCAGCACCTTATCAGGGCGTAACTCTGGGGCCAACGTCCTGACTTTC. This chain links TRBV7-3 with TRBJ2-6, with D possibly TRBD1 on 5 matching bases. In germline, CDR1 is SGHTA, CDR2 FQGTGA. The length of the CDR3 is 17 residues. The full variable domain, its missing parts supplied by reference TRBV7-3 and TRBJ2-6, is GAGVSQTPSNKVTEKGKYVELRCDPISGHTALYWYRQSLGQGPEFLIYFQGTGAADDSGLPNDRFFAVRPEGSVSTLKIQRTERGDSAVYLCASTLSGRNSGANVLTFGAGSRLTVL.

The chain links TRBV30 to TRBJ2-1, with TRBD2 matching 12 bases. With V trimmed by 6 bases and J by 8 bases, 5 bases remained unmatched. The CDR3 loop spans 13 amino acids. Germline values: CDR1 GTSNPN, CDR2 SVGIG (reference sequence). The CDR3 DNA follows: TGTGCCTGCTTCACTAGCGGGGGGCATGAGCAGTTCTTC. Encoded protein: CACFTSGGHEQFF.

The V and J genes are TRBV2 and TRBJ2-2; D not resolved. CDR3 length equals 13 residues. Germline V gene sequence: CDR1 SNHLY, CDR2 FYNNEI. Trimming stripped 7 bases from V and 5 bases from J, with 11 bases between. CDR3: CASMGSRTGELFF. CDR3 DNA sequence: TGTGCCAGCATGGGCAGCCGAACCGGGGAGCTGTTTTTT. The whole variable domain, remainder taken from reference TRBV2 and TRBJ2-2, is EPEVTQTPSHQVTQMGQEVILRCVPISNHLYFYWYRQILGQKVEFLVSFYNNEISEKSEIFDDQFSVERPDGSNFTLKIRSTKLEDSAMYFCASMGSRTGELFFGEGSRLTVL.

V is TRBV30 and J is TRBJ1-5; D unresolved. Germline V gene sequence: CDR1 GTSNPN, CDR2 SVGIG (reference sequence). V shed 2 bases and J shed 6 bases, with 8 bases lying between them. This CDR3 spans 12 amino acids. CDR3 in amino acids: CAWSRSGQPQHF. The CDR3 DNA follows: TGTGCCTGGAGTCGGTCGGGTCAGCCCCAGCATTTT.

The chain has TRBV29-1 and TRBJ2-5, with D uncertain. The CDR3 is made up of 14 amino acids. Germline values: CDR1 SQVTM, CDR2 ANQGSEA. V was shortened by 1 base and J by 4 bases, with 13 bases between the two germline ends. The CDR3 loop is CSVEASRYRETQYF. The CDR3 DNA reads as TGCAGCGTTGAAGCTTCCAGGTACAGAGAGACCCAGTACTTC.